A selection of T cell receptor beta chains follows, all from one sample in a study of blood T cell repertoires in COVID-19. Profiled with immunoSEQ multiplex PCR; TCRdb holds only in-frame clones, not every one. The sample includes over 450,000 clones, 85% to 90% of them seen just once. Material for sequencing was peripheral blood. All receptors derive from a woman between 45 and 60 years old with COVID-19, enrolled during active disease. Each CDR3 is given with its conserved first and last residue. Fields, in order: D gene, J gene, V gene, clone size, CDR3 protein, CDR3 DNA. D genes are given only for firm matches. Rows may omit the clone size; those that give it use once, few, many or a size class.

D: -; J: TRBJ2-3; V: TRBV5-5; size: -; CDR3: CASSLTSTDTQYF; DNA: TGTGCCAGCAGCTTGACTAGCACAGATACGCAGTATTTT
D: TRBD1; J: TRBJ2-5; V: TRBV18; size: -; CDR3: CASSPPLSRDRAKTQYF; DNA: TGTGCCAGCTCACCGCCTCTATCTCGGGACAGGGCCAAGACCCAGTACTTC
D: -; J: TRBJ2-3; V: TRBV11-2; size: -; CDR3: CASSYPGLGTDTQYF; DNA: TGTGCCAGCTCCTACCCGGGACTCGGCACAGATACGCAGTATTTT
D: -; J: TRBJ1-1; V: TRBV3-1/TRBV3-2; size: -; CDR3: CASSQDRTANTEAFF; DNA: TGTGCCAGCAGCCAAGACCGGACAGCGAACACTGAAGCTTTCTTT
D: TRBD1; J: TRBJ2-7; V: TRBV14; size: once; CDR3: CASSQDRLSSYEQYF; DNA: TGTGCCAGCAGCCAGGACAGGCTTAGCTCCTACGAGCAGTACTTC
D: -; J: TRBJ1-2; V: TRBV7-9; size: -; CDR3: CASSLGAGGYTF; DNA: TGTGCCAGCAGCTTAGGTGCGGGGGGCTACACCTTC
D: TRBD2; J: TRBJ2-3; V: TRBV5-6; size: -; CDR3: CASSLAGGRHTQYF; DNA: TGTGCCAGCTCCTTAGCGGGGGGGCGACATACGCAGTATTTT
D: -; J: TRBJ2-3; V: TRBV4-2; size: -; CDR3: CASSQGRGAGADTQYF; DNA: TGTGCCAGCAGCCAAGGAAGAGGGGCAGGGGCCGATACGCAGTATTTT
D: TRBD2; J: TRBJ2-7; V: TRBV5-1; size: -; CDR3: CASSLELPGLANEQYF; DNA: TGCGCCAGCAGCTTGGAACTTCCGGGACTAGCAAACGAGCAGTACTTC
D: -; J: TRBJ2-1; V: TRBV5-1; size: -; CDR3: CASSFSQGNEQFF; DNA: TGCGCCAGCAGCTTCAGTCAGGGAAATGAGCAGTTCTTC
D: -; J: TRBJ2-2; V: TRBV30; size: -; CDR3: CAWSVGGGTGELFF; DNA: TGTGCCTGGAGTGTAGGTGGGGGGACCGGGGAGCTGTTTTTT
D: TRBD1; J: TRBJ1-5; V: TRBV27; size: -; CDR3: CASSPGTGVQPQHF; DNA: TGTGCCAGCAGTCCCGGGACAGGGGTTCAGCCCCAGCATTTT
D: TRBD1; J: TRBJ1-6; V: TRBV2; size: -; CDR3: CASSDGTGSSPLHF; DNA: TGTGCCAGCAGTGATGGGACAGGGTCATCACCCCTCCACTTT
D: TRBD1; J: TRBJ2-3; V: TRBV11-3; size: -; CDR3: CASSPTGDVGDTQYF; DNA: TGTGCCAGCAGCCCTACAGGGGACGTCGGGGATACGCAGTATTTT
D: TRBD1; J: TRBJ2-1; V: TRBV5-1; size: -; CDR3: CASSEVRDRGYNEQFF; DNA: TGCGCCAGCAGCGAGGTCCGGGACAGGGGCTACAATGAGCAGTTCTTC
D: -; J: TRBJ1-5; V: TRBV11-2; size: -; CDR3: CASSRGRNQPQHF; DNA: TGTGCCAGCAGCCGAGGGAGGAATCAGCCCCAGCATTTT
D: -; J: TRBJ2-1; V: TRBV27; size: -; CDR3: CASSYSNNEQFF; DNA: TGTGCCAGCAGTTATAGCAACAATGAGCAGTTCTTC
D: TRBD1; J: TRBJ2-7; V: TRBV5-5; size: -; CDR3: CASSPETGFYEQYF; DNA: TGTGCCAGCAGCCCGGAGACAGGGTTCTACGAGCAGTACTTC
D: TRBD2; J: TRBJ2-3; V: TRBV5-1; size: -; CDR3: CASSLTSGSTDTQYF; DNA: TGCGCCAGCAGCTTGACTAGCGGAAGCACAGATACGCAGTATTTT
D: TRBD1; J: TRBJ2-5; V: TRBV7-9; size: -; CDR3: CASSFGLTGGEETQYF; DNA: TGTGCCAGCAGCTTTGGTCTCACAGGGGGCGAGGAGACCCAGTACTTC
D: -; J: TRBJ1-2; V: TRBV5-6; size: -; CDR3: CASSPQDYGYTF; DNA: TGTGCCAGCAGCCCTCAGGACTATGGCTACACCTTC
D: -; J: TRBJ2-2; V: TRBV6-4; size: -; CDR3: CASSRGLDTGELFF; DNA: TGTGCCAGCAGCAGGGGATTGGACACCGGGGAGCTGTTTTTT
D: -; J: TRBJ1-2; V: TRBV14; size: -; CDR3: CASSPPGSLYGYTF; DNA: TGTGCCAGCAGTCCCCCGGGGAGCCTTTATGGCTACACCTTC
D: -; J: TRBJ2-7; V: TRBV7-8; size: -; CDR3: CASSLNQATYEQYF; DNA: TGTGCCAGCAGCCTGAACCAGGCGACCTACGAGCAGTACTTC
D: TRBD1; J: TRBJ2-7; V: TRBV18; size: -; CDR3: CASSPLTGASYEQYF; DNA: TGTGCCAGCTCACCCCTTACAGGGGCCTCCTACGAGCAGTACTTC
D: -; J: TRBJ2-1; V: TRBV19; size: -; CDR3: CASSSGTGFFEQFF; DNA: TGTGCCAGTAGTTCCGGGACTGGCTTTTTTGAGCAGTTCTTC
D: TRBD2; J: TRBJ2-1; V: TRBV9; size: few; CDR3: CASSLRGSGGSYNEQFF; DNA: TGTGCCAGCAGCCTCCGGGGTAGCGGGGGCTCCTACAATGAGCAGTTCTTC
D: TRBD1; J: TRBJ1-2; V: TRBV30; size: -; CDR3: CAWNLWTGDGYTF; DNA: TGTGCCTGGAATCTGTGGACAGGGGATGGCTACACCTTC
D: -; J: TRBJ1-5; V: TRBV27; size: -; CDR3: CASSLSTSGRNQPQHF; DNA: TGTGCCAGCAGTTTATCGACGTCAGGGAGGAATCAGCCCCAGCATTTT
D: -; J: TRBJ2-3; V: TRBV27; size: -; CDR3: CASSSQIPRGRGTDTQYF; DNA: TGTGCCAGCAGCTCTCAAATCCCCAGGGGAAGGGGCACAGATACGCAGTATTTT
D: TRBD1; J: TRBJ1-5; V: TRBV4-1; size: -; CDR3: CASSQGQGGQPQHF; DNA: TGCGCCAGCAGCCAAGGACAGGGCGGTCAGCCCCAGCATTTT
D: -; J: TRBJ2-7; V: TRBV4-1; size: -; CDR3: CASSQGRATGKYEQYF; DNA: TGCGCCAGCAGCCAAGGTCGGGCTACAGGGAAGTACGAGCAGTACTTC
D: -; J: TRBJ1-1; V: TRBV19; size: -; CDR3: CASSKQSMNTEAFF; DNA: TGTGCCAGTAGCAAACAGAGCATGAACACTGAAGCTTTCTTT
D: TRBD1; J: TRBJ2-7; V: TRBV7-2; size: -; CDR3: CASSPGTGAHEQYF; DNA: TGTGCCAGCAGCCCGGGGACAGGGGCCCACGAGCAGTACTTC
D: TRBD2; J: TRBJ2-1; V: TRBV7-3; size: -; CDR3: CASSSRGALYNEQFF; DNA: TGTGCCAGCAGCTCGCGGGGGGCACTCTACAATGAGCAGTTCTTC